This T cell receptor (beta chain) was sequenced during a study of CD8+CD57+ T cells in acquired aplastic anemia (dated by TCRdb to 2016 to 2019). Study-wide context: Extracted DNA from sorted CD4+ and CD8+ cells averaged approximately 3.4 ug, ranging from roughly 0.17 to 30 ug. CD8+CD57+ expansion was defined as frequency above the mean frequency observed in healthy subjects. Paper-wide results and their limitations: Some 30 CD8+ CDR3 sequences were shared between patients and controls but appeared highly expressed in patients and within their immunodominant clones. Patients and healthy controls showed no significant difference in CD8+ Simpson's diversity (P=0.060).

Profiling of TCR beta VDJ combinations and CDR3 sequences used genomic DNA as the template. An Illumina HiSeq 2000 was used for TCR repertoire sequencing. The study's processing was this. Repertoires were assessed using TRBV/TRBJ rearrangement plots, CDR3 size and DJ length profiles, and Simpson's diversity index. The immunodominant clone was defined as the most abundant DNA sequence in deep sequencing data. CDR3 amino acid sequences were screened for sharing across subjects and were compared with published repertoires and the VDJdb database. Clones were called with MiXCR by TCRdb after fastp trimmed the public reads at Q25, and only in-frame beta chains were retained. Identical CDR3 proteins give one entry, which carries the most common genes and DNA. It is TCRdb's table, rather than the study itself, that gives the V and J calls and clone size. This sample has around 430,000 distinct CDR3 sequences in its table, and roughly 34% of those were observed once. Roughly 0.8% of the sample comes from the top ten.

Expansion of CD8+CD57+ cells had been shown by flow cytometry in the patients chosen for sequencing. Every patient had a diagnosis of severe acquired aplastic anemia based on International Study of Aplastic Anemia and Agranulocytosis and Camitta criteria. No therapy had been received by the patients at the time of blood sampling. In this study, sorted CD4+ and CD8+ T cells from the blood of healthy subjects and of severe aplastic anemia patients had their TCR repertoires deep-sequenced. Patients were enrolled under clinicaltrials.gov protocols 00001620, 01623167, 00001397, 00071045, 00081523 and 00961064 in the USA. Ficoll-Paque density gradient centrifugation was used to isolate peripheral blood mononuclear cells. Before DNA extraction, CD4+ and CD8+ T cells were sorted by FACS or by magnetic beads. At least ten counts were recorded for this clonotype. What antigen it recognizes has not been identified. No base quality values were provided; no much bigger clone lies one nucleotide off.

V loses 2 bases of germline sequence and J loses 5 bases, and the interval between the two ends is 9 bases. The CDR3 sequence holds 13 residues, the cysteine and phenylalanine included. The entry retains the CDR3 DNA only, 39 bases that are in frame from base 1. According to the germline V gene (reference sequence), CDR1 reads LNHDA and CDR2 reads SQIVND. The sequence came from a human donor with aplastic anemia. Sequencing was performed on sorted CD4+, CD8+, or CD8+CD57+ T cells (not recorded which) from PBMCs. This sequence uses TRBV19 and TRBJ2-5; the D gene is not confidently resolved. The DNA is TGTGCCAGTAGTATAAGCGTCGTGGAGACCCAGTACTTC. It translates to CASSISVVETQYF.